The T cell receptor beta chain under discussion was sequenced for a study of T cells in Graves' hyperthyroidism and ophthalmopathy. The study based diagnoses on clinical symptoms, serum thyroxine and TRAb, thyroid ultrasound and orbital computed tomography. Germline lookup yields CDR1 LGHNA and CDR2 YSLEER. The CDR3 spans 20 residues. Deletions cut 2 bases from V and 3 bases from J, with 29 bases between. Authors of the study amplified TCR beta CDR3 regions from RNA transcripts. First-round RT-PCR targeting the TCR CDR3 was performed with the HTBI primer set. MiXCR was run by TCRdb on the multiplex PCR reads, yielding one entry per CDR3 protein. The table includes fewer than 800,000 distinct CDR3 sequences, 16% detected once.

The specimen sequenced was blood. The sequence came from a man between 18 and 35 years old with Graves' hyperthyroidism. The chain recombines TRBV4-3 with TRBJ2-7; either TRBD1 or TRBD2 may fit D (5 bases each). Here the CDR3 reads CASSQRTVTGQGPGGYEQYF. Here the CDR3 DNA reads TGCGCCAGCAGCCAAAGAACAGTGACGGGCCAAGGACCTGGGGGCTACGAGCAGTACTTC.